This T cell receptor (beta chain) stems from a study of CD8 T cells in ankylosing spondylitis. Study-wide points: The study identified a TCR beta motif of several highly homologous variants that appeared characteristic of ankylosing spondylitis blood. Disease-linked clones, CD8+, were relatively rare in peripheral blood.

V was clipped by 4 bases and J by 6 bases; unmatched bases: 3. The CDR3 is made up of 14 amino acids. CDR1 and CDR2 from the germline V gene are SGHRS and YFSETQ. 5'-RACE, quantitative and with molecular barcodes, yielded the TCR beta libraries. TCRdb re-analysed the 5' RACE reads in MiXCR, keeping a single row per CDR3 protein. The sample gives fewer than 200,000 distinct CDR3 sequences, roughly 20% of which show up once; roughly 4.5% is in the top ten. Many counts were recorded for this clonotype. Antigen specificity is unknown. The chain uses TRBV5-1 and TRBJ2-2; 10 bases line up with TRBD1. This sequence was found in a male donor aged 5-29 years with ankylosing spondylitis or in good health (not recorded which). What was sequenced was blood, either unsorted or a sorted T cell fraction (not recorded which). The CDR3 sequence: CASSMDRGAGELFF. The CDR3 DNA follows: TGCGCCAGCAGCATGGACAGGGGGGCCGGGGAGCTGTTTTTT.